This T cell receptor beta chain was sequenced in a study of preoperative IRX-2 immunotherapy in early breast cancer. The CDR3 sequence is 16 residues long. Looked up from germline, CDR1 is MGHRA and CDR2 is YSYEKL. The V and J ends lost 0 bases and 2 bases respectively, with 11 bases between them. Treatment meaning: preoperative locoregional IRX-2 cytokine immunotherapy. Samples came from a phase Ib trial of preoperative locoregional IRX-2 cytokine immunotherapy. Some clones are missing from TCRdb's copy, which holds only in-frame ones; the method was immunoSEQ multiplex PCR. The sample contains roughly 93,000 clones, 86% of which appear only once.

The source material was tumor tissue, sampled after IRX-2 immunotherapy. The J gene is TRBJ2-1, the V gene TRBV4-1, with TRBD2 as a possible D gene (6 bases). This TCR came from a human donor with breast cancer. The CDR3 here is CASSQDIAGTYNEQFF. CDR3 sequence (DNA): TGCGCCAGCAGCCAAGATATCGCGGGGACCTACAATGAGCAGTTCTTC.